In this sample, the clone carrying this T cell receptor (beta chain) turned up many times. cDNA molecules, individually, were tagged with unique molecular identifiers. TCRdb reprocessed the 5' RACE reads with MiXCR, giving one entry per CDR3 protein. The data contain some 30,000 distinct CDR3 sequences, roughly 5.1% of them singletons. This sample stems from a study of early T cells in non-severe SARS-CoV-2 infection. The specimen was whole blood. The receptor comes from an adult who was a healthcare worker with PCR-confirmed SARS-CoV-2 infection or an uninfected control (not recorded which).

CDR3 sequence (DNA): TGTGCCAGCAGTTTCGGGGGGGGCGAGCAGTACTTC. Amino acids: CASSFGGGEQYF. The chain employs TRBV27 and TRBJ2-7, with 8 bases lining up with TRBD2. The V segment lost 3 bases and the J segment 6 bases; nucleotides outside the gene matches: 1. From germline, CDR1 is MNHEY and CDR2 SMNVEV (reference sequence). CDR3 size: 12 residues.